The 21 T cell receptor beta chains in this list originate from one sample, sequenced in a study of OX40 agonist ivuxolimab in advanced cancers. Profiling relied on immunoSEQ multiplex PCR, and the TCRdb table lists in-frame clones only, not all of them. In the table there are tens of thousands of clones, approximately 86% of which are singletons. The source was CD4+ or CD8+ T cells sorted from blood, collected in a trial of the OX40 agonist ivuxolimab. These receptors were taken from an adult with an advanced solid tumor such as melanoma, head and neck, liver or kidney cancer.

Concerning this clone itself: One end of the junction is discordant with germline, which a read error may explain. The rearrangement uses TRBV15 and TRBJ1-3; D gene uncertain. The CDR3 runs to 15 residues. In germline, CDR1 is LNHNV, CDR2 YYDKDF (reference sequence). This chain's CDR3 is CATSRDYSSGNTIYF. DNA of the CDR3: TGTGCCACCAGCCGAGACTATAGCTCTGGAAACACCATATATTTT. The complete variable domain, with remaining parts taken from reference TRBV15 and TRBJ1-3, reads DAMVIQNPRYQVTQFGKPVTLSCSQTLNHNVMYWYQQKSSQAPKLLFHYYDKDFNNEADTPDNFQSRRPNTSFCFLDIRSPGLGDTAMYLCATSRDYSSGNTIYFGEGSWLTVV.

The chain recombines TRBV5-1 with TRBJ2-7; D may correspond to TRBD1 or TRBD2 (5 bases each). The CDR3 has 14 amino acids. V lost 5 bases and J 2 bases, leaving 14 bases between the germline ends. Germline CDR1 reads SGHRS; CDR2 reads YFSETQ. CDR3: CASRQQTGPYEQYF. The CDR3 DNA reads TGCGCCAGCAGGCAACAAACGGGACCCTACGAGCAGTACTTC.

The J gene is TRBJ1-2, the V gene TRBV7-8; perhaps TRBD1 as D (5 bases). The CDR3 has 14 amino acids. Germline V gene data show CDR1 as SGHVS and CDR2 as FQNEAQ. Trimming removed 5 bases at V and 6 bases at J, with 16 bases between. The CDR3 DNA sequence: TGTGCCAGCAGCCTCGGACGGGGAGGGGATGGCTACACCTTC. This sequence encodes CASSLGRGGDGYTF.

This clone was found a few times. The chain recombines TRBV2 with TRBJ1-1; D is possibly TRBD1 (5 bases). This CDR3 spans 13 amino acids. The V end was cut by 5 bases, the J end by 4 bases, with 11 bases between. CDR1 is SNHLY and CDR2 is FYNNEI in the germline V gene. CDR3 amino acids: CASSNQRGTEAFF. Written as DNA, the CDR3 is TGTGCCAGCAGTAATCAGAGGGGCACTGAAGCTTTCTTT.

The chain is built from TRBV9 and TRBJ2-1; 14 nucleotides agree with TRBD2. The trim removed 4 bases at V and 0 bases at J, leaving 15 bases unmatched. CDR3 length: 21 amino acids. Germline CDR1 and CDR2: SGDLS and YYNGEE. CDR3 in DNA: TGTGCCAGCAGCCCTCACTCTGGGACTAGCGGGGGAATTAGCTCCTACAATGAGCAGTTCTTC. Protein product: CASSPHSGTSGGISSYNEQFF.

The CDR3 DNA is TGTGCCAGCAGTTTAGCGGGAGGTCGAGAGACCCAGTACTTC. Translated: CASSLAGGRETQYF. The chain combines TRBV27 with TRBJ2-5; 8 nucleotides align to TRBD2. The ends lost 2 bases at V and 4 bases at J; junction bases unmatched: 3. Germline values: CDR1 MNHEY, CDR2 SMNVEV (reference sequence). The CDR3 is 14 amino acids.

The CDR3 here is CASSFRQGHTDTQYF. Here the CDR3 DNA reads TGTGCCAGCAGCTTCCGACAGGGGCACACAGATACGCAGTATTTT. The V call is TRBV7-2, the J call TRBJ2-3, with 8 positions matching TRBD1. Germline CDR1 and CDR2: SGHTA and FQGNSA. This CDR3 region has 15 residues. The junction had 4 bases not matched to a gene; V was cut back by 3 bases and J by 2 bases.

V gene TRBV11-2 combines with J gene TRBJ1-2, with TRBD1 matching over 9 bases. V lost 5 bases and J lost 5; bases outside the gene matches: 6. Per germline, CDR1 SGHAT and CDR2 FQNNGV. This CDR3 spans 14 amino acids. The CDR3 DNA reads as TGTGCCAGCAGCCGGGACAGGGAACGGTATGGCTACACCTTC. Its translation: CASSRDRERYGYTF.

The CDR3 region has the DNA TGTGCCAGCAGCTTAGTCGGGACTAGCGGGATAGATACGCAGTATTTT. Translated: CASSLVGTSGIDTQYF. The J gene is TRBJ2-3, the V gene TRBV11-1; 13 bases agree with TRBD2. The CDR3 runs 16 residues. Trimming at V came to 1 base and at J to 5 bases, leaving 3 bases not matched to a gene. Germline V gives CDR1 SGHAT, CDR2 FQDESV (reference sequence). Complete variable domain (other parts from reference TRBV11-1 and TRBJ2-3): EAEVAQSPRYKITEKSQAVAFWCDPISGHATLYWYRQILGQGPELLVQFQDESVVDDSQLPKDRFSAERLKGVDSTLKIQPAELGDSAMYLCASSLVGTSGIDTQYFGPGTRLTVL.

The V gene is TRBV10-3, the J gene TRBJ1-3; unclear D gene. The CDR3 consists of 14 residues. Germline assignment: CDR1 ENHRY and CDR2 SYGVKD. The V gene lost 5 bases and the J gene lost 0 bases, with 8 bases spanning the gap. CDR3 sequence reads: CAISSPSSGNTIYF. The CDR3 DNA reads TGTGCCATCAGTTCCCCGAGCTCTGGAAACACCATATATTTT.

This chain uses TRBV7-5 with TRBJ1-5; TRBD1 is taken as the D call from the table, unchecked against the DNA. TRBV7-5 is an annotated pseudogene. The CDR3 has 18 amino acids. In nucleotides, the CDR3 is TGTGCCAGAAGCTCCCGAGACAGGGGACACGAAGGGTATCAGCCCCAGCATTTT. Protein sequence: CARSSRDRGHEGYQPQHF.

This chain connects TRBV21-1 to TRBJ2-3; the D call of TRBD1 is as the table states it, not checked on the DNA. TRBV21-1 is classified as a pseudogene. This CDR3 has 15 residues. CDR3 residues: CASSKGTGAPDTQYF. The DNA for the CDR3 is TGTGCCAGCAGCAAGGGGACAGGGGCGCCCGATACGCAGTATTTT.

This clone was seen just once. The chain uses TRBV4-2 and TRBJ1-2; D remains ambiguous. CDR1 and CDR2 from the germline V gene are LGHNA and YNFKEQ. CDR3 length: 13 amino acids. V lost 3 bases, J lost 4 bases, and 9 bases lay in between. Written as DNA, the CDR3 is TGTGCCAGCAGCCAGTCCTTAGGCTATGGCTACACCTTC. It yields the protein CASSQSLGYGYTF.

The chain recombines TRBV19 with TRBJ1-5; TRBD1 matches at 8 bases. The CDR3 length is 16 residues. Trimming took 4 bases from V and 3 from J; bases not matched to a gene: 8. The V gene's germline CDR1 is LNHDA and CDR2 SQIVND (reference sequence). The CDR3 sequence is CASSSGWDRYNQPQHF. The CDR3 bases are TGTGCCAGTAGTAGCGGCTGGGACAGGTACAATCAGCCCCAGCATTTT. The full variable domain, in which reference TRBV19 and TRBJ1-5 provide the parts outside the CDR3, is DGGITQSPKYLFRKEGQNVTLSCEQNLNHDAMYWYRQDPGQGLRLIYYSQIVNDFQKGDIAEGYSVSREKKESFPLTVTSAQKNPTAFYLCASSSGWDRYNQPQHFGDGTRLSIL.

The rearrangement joins TRBV5-1 to TRBJ2-1; TRBD2 aligns across 9 bases. The germline CDR1 and CDR2 sequences are SGHRS and YFSETQ. The CDR3 is 16 residues long. The trim removed 0 bases at V and 3 bases at J, leaving 4 bases unmatched. The CDR3 DNA sequence: TGCGCCAGCAGCTTGGGTAGCGGGAGTATCTACAATGAGCAGTTCTTC. Amino acids: CASSLGSGSIYNEQFF.

The chain combines TRBV5-1 with TRBJ1-1; TRBD1 matches 7 bases. V shed 4 bases and J 4 bases; nucleotides not matched to a gene: 7. Per germline, CDR1 SGHRS and CDR2 YFSETQ. This CDR3 comprises 14 residues. CDR3: CASSSMQGVTEAFF. The CDR3 bases are TGCGCCAGCAGCAGTATGCAGGGGGTCACTGAAGCTTTCTTT.

This sequence joins TRBV5-1 and TRBJ2-3; D perhaps matches TRBD1 (6 bases). The germline CDR1 and CDR2 sequences are SGHRS and YFSETQ. The CDR3 has 16 residues. V was pared by 0 bases and J by 2 bases, with 13 bases between. CDR3 loop: CASSLASGAATDTQYF. The CDR3 nucleotides read TGCGCCAGCAGCTTGGCCTCAGGGGCCGCCACAGATACGCAGTATTTT. The complete variable domain, with remaining parts taken from reference TRBV5-1 and TRBJ2-3, reads KAGVTQTPRYLIKTRGQQVTLSCSPISGHRSVSWYQQTPGQGLQFLFEYFSETQRNKGNFPGRFSGRQFSNSRSEMNVSTLELGDSALYLCASSLASGAATDTQYFGPGTRLTVL.

The chain has TRBV6-6 and TRBJ2-1, with D perhaps matching TRBD2 (7 bases). The germline V gene encodes CDR1 MNHNY and CDR2 SVGAGI (reference sequence). The V and J ends lost 7 bases and 9 bases respectively, with 10 bases between them. There are 11 residues in the CDR3. In DNA form, the CDR3 reads TGTGCCAGCAAGGGAGGGGGTGAGCAGTTCTTC. This codes for CASKGGGEQFF.

The gene calls are TRBV4-1 and TRBJ2-5; a possible D gene is TRBD1 (6 bases). Trimming pared 0 bases from V and 1 base from J, leaving 12 bases between. This CDR3 has 16 amino acids. In germline, CDR1 is MGHRA, CDR2 YSYEKL. CDR3 DNA sequence: TGCGCCAGCAGCCAAGATCCCAACAGGGTCCAAGAGACCCAGTACTTC. Protein: CASSQDPNRVQETQYF.

The genes are TRBV6-4 and TRBJ2-1; 10 positions agree with TRBD1. V was pared by 2 bases and J by 4 bases, with 5 bases of the junction left unmatched. CDR1 and CDR2 (germline): MRHNA, SNTAGT. The CDR3 sequence is 16 residues long. CDR3 residues: CASSDGTGVRYNEQFF. CDR3 nucleotides: TGTGCCAGCAGTGACGGGACAGGGGTCCGGTACAATGAGCAGTTCTTC.

J is TRBJ2-3 and V is TRBV30, with a possible D match to TRBD1 (5 bases). Germline V gene data show CDR1 as GTSNPN and CDR2 as SVGIG (reference sequence). The germline V and J ends were trimmed by 4 bases and 2 bases, with 7 bases remaining between them. The CDR3 is 12 amino acids. In DNA, the CDR3 is TGTGCCTGGACCAGGGACACAGATACGCAGTATTTT. It specifies CAWTRDTDTQYF.